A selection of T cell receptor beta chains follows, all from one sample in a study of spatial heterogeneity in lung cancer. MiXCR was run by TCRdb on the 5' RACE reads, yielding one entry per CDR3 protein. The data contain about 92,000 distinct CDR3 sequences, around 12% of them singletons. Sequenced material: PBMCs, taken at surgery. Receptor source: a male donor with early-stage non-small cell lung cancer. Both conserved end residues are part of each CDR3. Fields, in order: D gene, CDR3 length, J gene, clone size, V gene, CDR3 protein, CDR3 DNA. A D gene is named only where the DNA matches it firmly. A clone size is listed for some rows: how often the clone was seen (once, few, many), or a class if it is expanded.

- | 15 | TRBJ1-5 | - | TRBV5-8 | CASSFQGLKNQPQHF | TGTGCCAGCAGCTTCCAGGGTTTGAAGAATCAGCCCCAGCATTTT
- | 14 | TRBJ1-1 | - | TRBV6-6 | CASSYMETGTEAFF | TGTGCCAGCAGTTACATGGAGACGGGCACTGAAGCTTTCTTT
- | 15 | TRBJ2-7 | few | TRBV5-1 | CASSLAGGVDYEQYF | TGCGCCAGCAGCTTGGCCGGAGGGGTTGACTACGAGCAGTACTTC
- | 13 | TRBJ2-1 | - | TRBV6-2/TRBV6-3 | CASSQEGGFEQFF | TGTGCCAGCAGCCAGGAGGGGGGATTTGAGCAGTTCTTC
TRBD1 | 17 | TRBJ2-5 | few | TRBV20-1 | CSAPPSGQGAWQETQYF | TGCAGTGCCCCACCGTCGGGGCAGGGGGCTTGGCAAGAGACCCAGTACTTC
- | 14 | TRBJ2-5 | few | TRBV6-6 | CASRMPLEEGTQYF | TGTGCCAGCAGAATGCCCCTAGAGGAAGGGACCCAGTACTTC
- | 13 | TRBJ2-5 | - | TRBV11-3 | CASSLFTGETQYF | TGTGCCAGCAGCTTATTTACGGGGGAGACCCAGTACTTC
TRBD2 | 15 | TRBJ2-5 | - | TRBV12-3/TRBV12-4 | CASSLRRGVQETQYF | TGTGCCAGCAGTTTGCGGCGGGGGGTTCAAGAGACCCAGTACTTC
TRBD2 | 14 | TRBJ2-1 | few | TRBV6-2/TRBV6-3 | CASTLAGGYNEQFF | TGTGCCAGCACGCTAGCGGGAGGGTACAATGAGCAGTTCTTC
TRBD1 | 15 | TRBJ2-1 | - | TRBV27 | CASSRTGGLPNEQFF | TGTGCCAGCAGCAGGACAGGGGGCCTTCCAAATGAGCAGTTCTTC
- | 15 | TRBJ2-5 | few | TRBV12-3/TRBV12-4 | CASRKTGRDRETQYF | TGTGCCAGCAGGAAGACAGGGAGGGATCGAGAGACCCAGTACTTC
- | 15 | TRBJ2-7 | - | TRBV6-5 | CASSQGQTSSYEQYF | TGTGCCAGCAGCCAAGGACAGACGAGCTCCTACGAGCAGTACTTC
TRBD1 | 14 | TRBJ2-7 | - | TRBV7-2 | CASSLDRGRYEQYF | TGTGCCAGCAGCCTGGACAGGGGGCGGTACGAGCAGTACTTC
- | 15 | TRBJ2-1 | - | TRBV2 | CASREWRGPYNEQFF | TGTGCCAGCAGGGAGTGGCGGGGGCCATACAATGAGCAGTTCTTC
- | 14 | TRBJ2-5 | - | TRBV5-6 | CASSVRGVQETQYF | TGTGCCAGCAGCGTTCGGGGTGTCCAAGAGACCCAGTACTTC
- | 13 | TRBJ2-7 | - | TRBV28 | CASSLNRGYEQYF | TGTGCCAGCAGTTTAAACCGGGGATACGAGCAGTACTTC
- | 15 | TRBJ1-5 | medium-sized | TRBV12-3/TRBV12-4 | CASSLRGIGNQPQHF | TGTGCCAGCAGTTTAAGGGGGATTGGCAATCAGCCCCAGCATTTT
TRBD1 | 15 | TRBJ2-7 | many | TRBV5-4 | CASSSTLDRGYEQYF | TGTGCCAGCAGCTCAACCTTAGACAGGGGCTACGAGCAGTACTTC
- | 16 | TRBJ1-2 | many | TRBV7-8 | CASSLSRPDTSYGYTF | TGTGCCAGCAGCTTATCCAGACCCGATACCTCTTATGGCTACACCTTC
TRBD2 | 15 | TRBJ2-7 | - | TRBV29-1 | CSVETASGSPDEQYF | TGCAGCGTTGAAACGGCTAGCGGGAGCCCCGACGAGCAGTACTTC
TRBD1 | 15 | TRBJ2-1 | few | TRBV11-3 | CASSLDWTGLNEQFF | TGTGCCAGCAGCTTAGATTGGACAGGGTTAAATGAGCAGTTCTTC
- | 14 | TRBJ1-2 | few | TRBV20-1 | CSAQREGSNYGYTF | TGCAGTGCGCAGCGAGAGGGGTCGAACTATGGCTACACCTTC
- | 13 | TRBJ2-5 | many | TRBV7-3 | CASSLNRDETQYF | TGTGCCAGCAGCTTAAATAGGGATGAGACCCAGTACTTC
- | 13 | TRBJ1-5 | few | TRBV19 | CATRNSGNQPQHF | TGTGCCACAAGGAACAGTGGCAATCAGCCCCAGCATTTT
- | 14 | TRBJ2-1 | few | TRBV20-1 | CSAETGGITNEQFF | TGCAGTGCGGAAACTGGGGGGATAACCAATGAGCAGTTCTTC
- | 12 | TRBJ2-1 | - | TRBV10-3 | CAISESAGDKFF | TGTGCCATCAGTGAGTCAGCAGGCGACAAGTTCTTC
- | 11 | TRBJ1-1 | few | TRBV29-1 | CSVQGGTEAFF | TGCAGCGTCCAAGGGGGTACTGAAGCTTTCTTT
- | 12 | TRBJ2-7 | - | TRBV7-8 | CASSLGSNEQYF | TGTGCCAGCAGCTTAGGATCCAACGAGCAGTACTTC
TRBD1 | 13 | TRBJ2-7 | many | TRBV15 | CATSRDRGGPVGF | TGTGCCACCAGCAGGGACAGGGGTGGTCCTGTGGGCTTC
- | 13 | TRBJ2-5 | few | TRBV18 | CASSDRNQETQYF | TGTGCCAGCTCAGACAGGAACCAAGAGACCCAGTACTTC
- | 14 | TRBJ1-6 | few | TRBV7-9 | CASSLGTYTSPLHF | TGTGCCAGCAGCTTAGGAACTTACACTTCACCCCTCCACTTT
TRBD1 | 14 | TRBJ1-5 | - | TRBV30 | CAWGGQGAIQPQHF | TGTGCCTGGGGTGGACAGGGGGCGATTCAGCCCCAGCATTTT
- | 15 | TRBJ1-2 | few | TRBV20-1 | CSAPVSRGRGYGYTF | TGCAGTGCCCCGGTCTCCCGCGGGCGGGGCTATGGCTACACCTTC
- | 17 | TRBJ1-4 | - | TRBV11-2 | CASSQTGKGGSGEKLFF | TGTGCCAGCAGCCAAACGGGGAAGGGTGGCTCAGGGGAAAAACTGTTTTTT